Each of the 2 T cell receptor beta chains below was sequenced from the same sample in a study of T-cell reconstitution after alpha-beta-depleted transplantation in children. Molecular barcoding with unique molecular identifiers was used for the TCRbeta library. Each CDR3 protein gets one entry after TCRdb re-called the PCR reads with MiXCR. The sample yields about 72,000 distinct CDR3 sequences, about 6.7% seen once. The source material was PBMCs from the stem cell graft donor, sampled from the stem cell graft. The receptors originated from a human donor who donated a stem cell graft to a child with acute lymphoblastic leukemia.

This clonotype was found a few times. The V call is TRBV29-1, the J call TRBJ2-5; D is possibly TRBD2 (6 bases). The CDR3 length is 12 residues. V lost 6 bases and J lost 3, with 11 bases in between. The germline V gene has CDR1 SQVTM and CDR2 ANQGSEA. CDR3 DNA sequence: TGCAGCGTCTTGGCGGGGAAAGAGACCCAGTACTTC. Translated, it gives CSVLAGKETQYF.

This clonotype was seen repeatedly, ten times or more. CDR3 region: CSAAGTGLGTDTQYF. The DNA of the CDR3 is TGCAGTGCGGCCGGGACAGGTTTAGGCACAGATACGCAGTATTTT. The V gene is TRBV20-1, the J gene TRBJ2-3; TRBD1 aligns across 8 bases. V shed 6 bases and J 1 base; nucleotides not matched to a gene: 9. Germline V CDR1 and CDR2: DFQATT, SNEGSKA (reference sequence). The CDR3 spans 15 residues.